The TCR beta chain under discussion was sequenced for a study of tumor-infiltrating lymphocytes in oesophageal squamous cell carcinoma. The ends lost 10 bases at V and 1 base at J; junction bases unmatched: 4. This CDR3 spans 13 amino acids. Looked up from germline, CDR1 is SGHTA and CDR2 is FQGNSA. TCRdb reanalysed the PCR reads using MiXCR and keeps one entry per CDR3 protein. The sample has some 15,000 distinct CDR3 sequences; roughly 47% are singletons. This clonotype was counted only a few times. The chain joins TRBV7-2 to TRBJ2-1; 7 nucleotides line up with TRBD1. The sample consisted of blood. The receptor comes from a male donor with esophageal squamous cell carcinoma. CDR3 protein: CATEQGSYNEQFF. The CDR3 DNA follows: TGTGCCACCGAACAGGGGTCCTACAATGAGCAGTTCTTC. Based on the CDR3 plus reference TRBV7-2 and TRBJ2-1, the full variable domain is GAGVSQSPSNKVTEKGKDVELRCDPISGHTALYWYRQSLGQGLEFLIYFQGNSAPDKSGLPSDRFSAERTGGSVSTLTIQRTQQEDSAVYLCATEQGSYNEQFFGPGTRLTVL.